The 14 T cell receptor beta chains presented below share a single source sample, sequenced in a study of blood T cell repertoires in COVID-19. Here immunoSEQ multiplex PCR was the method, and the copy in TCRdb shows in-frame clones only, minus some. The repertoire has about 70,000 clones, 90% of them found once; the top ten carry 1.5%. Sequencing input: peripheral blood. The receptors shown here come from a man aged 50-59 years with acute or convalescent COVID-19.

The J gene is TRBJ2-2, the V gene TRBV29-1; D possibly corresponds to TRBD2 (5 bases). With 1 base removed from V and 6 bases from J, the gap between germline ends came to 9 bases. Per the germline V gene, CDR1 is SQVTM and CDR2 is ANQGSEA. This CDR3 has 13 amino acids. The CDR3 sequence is CSVEGNGAGELFF. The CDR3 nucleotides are TGCAGCGTTGAAGGAAACGGGGCCGGGGAGCTGTTTTTT.

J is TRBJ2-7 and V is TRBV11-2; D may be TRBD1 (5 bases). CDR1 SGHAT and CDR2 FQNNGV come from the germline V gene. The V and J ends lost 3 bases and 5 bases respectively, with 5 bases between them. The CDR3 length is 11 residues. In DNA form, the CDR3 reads TGTGCCAGCAGCTTCAGGGACGAGCAGTACTTC. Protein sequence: CASSFRDEQYF.

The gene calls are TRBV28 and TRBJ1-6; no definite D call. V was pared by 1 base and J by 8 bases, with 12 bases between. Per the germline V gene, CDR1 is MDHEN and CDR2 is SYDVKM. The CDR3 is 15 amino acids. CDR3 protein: CASSLSRGLHSPLHF. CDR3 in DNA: TGTGCCAGCAGTTTATCAAGAGGGTTGCATTCACCCCTCCACTTT.

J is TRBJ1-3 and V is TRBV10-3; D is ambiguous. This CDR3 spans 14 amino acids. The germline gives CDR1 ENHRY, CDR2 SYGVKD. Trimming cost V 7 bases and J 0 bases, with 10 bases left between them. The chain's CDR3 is CAIKEASSGNTIYF. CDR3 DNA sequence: TGTGCCATCAAGGAGGCGAGCTCTGGAAACACCATATATTTT.

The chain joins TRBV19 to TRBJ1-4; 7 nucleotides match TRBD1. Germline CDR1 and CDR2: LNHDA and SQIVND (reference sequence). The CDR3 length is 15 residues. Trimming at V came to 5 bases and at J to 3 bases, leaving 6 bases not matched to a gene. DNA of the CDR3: TGTGCCAGTAGTTCGACGACAGGGTCTAATGAAAAACTGTTTTTT. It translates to CASSSTTGSNEKLFF. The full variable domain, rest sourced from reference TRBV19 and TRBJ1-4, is DGGITQSPKYLFRKEGQNVTLSCEQNLNHDAMYWYRQDPGQGLRLIYYSQIVNDFQKGDIAEGYSVSREKKESFPLTVTSAQKNPTAFYLCASSSTTGSNEKLFFGSGTQLSVL.

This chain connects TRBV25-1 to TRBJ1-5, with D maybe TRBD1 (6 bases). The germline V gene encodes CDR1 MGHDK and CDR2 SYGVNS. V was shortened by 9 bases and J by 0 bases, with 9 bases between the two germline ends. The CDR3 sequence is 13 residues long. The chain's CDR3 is CASQGNSNQPQHF. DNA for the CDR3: TGTGCCAGTCAGGGGAATAGCAATCAGCCCCAGCATTTT.

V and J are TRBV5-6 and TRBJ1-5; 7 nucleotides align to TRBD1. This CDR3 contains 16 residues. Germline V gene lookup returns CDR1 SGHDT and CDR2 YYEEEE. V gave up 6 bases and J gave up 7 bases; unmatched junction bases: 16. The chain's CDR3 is CASTRQGASPGQPQHF. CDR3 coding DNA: TGTGCCAGCACTAGACAGGGAGCCTCCCCAGGGCAGCCCCAGCATTTT.

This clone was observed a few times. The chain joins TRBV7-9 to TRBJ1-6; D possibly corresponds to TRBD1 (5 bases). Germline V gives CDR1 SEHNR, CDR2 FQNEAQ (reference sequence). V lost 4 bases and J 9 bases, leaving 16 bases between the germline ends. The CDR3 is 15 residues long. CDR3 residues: CASSSPLGLTSPLHF. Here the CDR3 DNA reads TGTGCCAGCAGCTCACCCCTGGGGCTAACTTCACCCCTCCACTTT. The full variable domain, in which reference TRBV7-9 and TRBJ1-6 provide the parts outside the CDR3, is DTGVSQNPRHKITKRGQNVTFRCDPISEHNRLYWYRQTLGQGPEFLTYFQNEAQLEKSRLLSDRFSAERPKGSFSTLEIQRTEQGDSAMYLCASSSPLGLTSPLHFGNGTRLTVT.

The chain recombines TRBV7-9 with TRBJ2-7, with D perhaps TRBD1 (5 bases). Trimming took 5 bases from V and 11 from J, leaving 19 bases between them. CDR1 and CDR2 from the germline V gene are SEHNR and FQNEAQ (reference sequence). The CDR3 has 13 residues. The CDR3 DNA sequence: TGTGCCAGCAGCACGCCGGAAGGGGCTGGGGAGTACGTC. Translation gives CASSTPEGAGEYV.

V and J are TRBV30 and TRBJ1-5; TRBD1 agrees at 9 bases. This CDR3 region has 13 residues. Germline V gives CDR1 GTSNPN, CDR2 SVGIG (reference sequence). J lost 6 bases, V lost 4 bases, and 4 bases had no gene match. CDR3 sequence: CAWNTGGFQPQHF. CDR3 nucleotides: TGTGCCTGGAATACAGGGGGCTTTCAGCCCCAGCATTTT.

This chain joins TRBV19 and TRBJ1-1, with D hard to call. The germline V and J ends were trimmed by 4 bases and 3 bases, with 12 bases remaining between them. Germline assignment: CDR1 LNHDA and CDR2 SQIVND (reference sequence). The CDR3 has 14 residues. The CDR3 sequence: CASSTNEGYTEAFF. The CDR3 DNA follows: TGTGCCAGTAGTACAAATGAGGGTTACACTGAAGCTTTCTTT.

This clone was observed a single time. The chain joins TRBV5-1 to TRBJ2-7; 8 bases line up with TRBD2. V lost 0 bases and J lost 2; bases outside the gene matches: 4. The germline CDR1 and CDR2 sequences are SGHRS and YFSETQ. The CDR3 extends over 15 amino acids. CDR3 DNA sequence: TGCGCCAGCAGCTTGGAACTAGCGGTCGCCTACGAGCAGTACTTC. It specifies CASSLELAVAYEQYF.

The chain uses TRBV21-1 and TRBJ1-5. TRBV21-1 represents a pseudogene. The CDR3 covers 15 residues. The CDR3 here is CASSLTRREDQPQHF. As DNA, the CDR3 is TGTGCCAGCAGCCTGACTCGGAGGGAGGATCAGCCCCAGCATTTT.

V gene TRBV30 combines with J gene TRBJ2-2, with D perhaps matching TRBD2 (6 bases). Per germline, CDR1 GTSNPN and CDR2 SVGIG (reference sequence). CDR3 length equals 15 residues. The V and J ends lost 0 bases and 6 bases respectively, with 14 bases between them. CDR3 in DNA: TGTGCCTGGAGTGTCGGGACTGGGACGTCCGGGGAGCTGTTTTTT. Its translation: CAWSVGTGTSGELFF.